This T cell receptor beta chain comes out of a study of T-cell reconstitution after alpha-beta-depleted transplantation in children. This CDR3 has 16 amino acids. The V gene end was trimmed by 5 bases and the J gene end by 7 bases; junction bases not matched to a gene: 11. CDR1 and CDR2 from the germline V gene are SGHTA and FQGNSA. The TCRbeta library incorporated unique molecular identifiers. TCRdb processed the PCR reads anew with MiXCR; each CDR3 protein has one entry. The sample has about 580,000 distinct CDR3 sequences; 20% to 25% are singletons. As regards this clonotype: What it recognizes is unknown.

Whole-study findings and limits: At day 60, the high TCRbeta diversity found in some patients originated from recipient T cells and thymic progenitors that had survived. From newly produced T cells came most of the T-cell counts and diversity one year after transplant. Several hundred rapidly expanded clones from non-depleted graft cells reportedly supplied alpha-beta T cells about two months post-transplant.

This receptor was identified in a boy in the first two years of life who had a stem cell transplant for acute myeloid leukemia, so the T cells may come from the graft donor. This material consisted of PBMCs, mostly from graft donor cells, taken 360 days after TCRalphabeta/CD19-depleted stem cell transplant. The chain uses TRBV7-2 and TRBJ2-5; 12 bases map to TRBD2. Here the CDR3 reads CASSLSPLAGGVTQYF. The DNA for the CDR3 is TGTGCCAGCAGCCTATCCCCACTAGCGGGGGGCGTGACCCAGTACTTC.